Shown below are 26 T cell receptor beta chains from a single sample sequenced in a study of blood T cell repertoires in COVID-19. Measured with immunoSEQ multiplex PCR; TCRdb has only the in-frame clones, and not every one. The table includes around 150,000 clones, roughly 90% detected once. The sequenced sample was peripheral blood. The source of these receptors is a man aged 45-65 years with active or convalescent COVID-19.

The chain joins TRBV5-1 to TRBJ2-5; maybe TRBD1 (5 bases). Per germline, CDR1 SGHRS and CDR2 YFSETQ. Deletions cut 0 bases from V and 2 bases from J, with 17 bases between. The CDR3 has 17 amino acids. This CDR3 reads CASSLGQPRRSQETQYF. The CDR3 region has the DNA TGCGCCAGCAGCTTGGGACAGCCGAGAAGGAGTCAAGAGACCCAGTACTTC.

The chain links TRBV9 to TRBJ2-1, with D possibly being TRBD2 (6 bases). V lost 1 base and J lost 4, with 12 bases in between. CDR3 length equals 15 residues. The germline V gene has CDR1 SGDLS and CDR2 YYNGEE. CDR3 nucleotide sequence: TGTGCCAGCAGCGTACTCGCTAGCGATTACAATGAGCAGTTCTTC. The encoded protein is CASSVLASDYNEQFF.

The J gene is TRBJ2-7, the V gene TRBV28; 9 nucleotides align to TRBD1. The germline CDR1 and CDR2 sequences are MDHEN and SYDVKM. The CDR3 runs to 12 residues. J gave up 3 bases and V 6 bases, and 0 bases lay outside the gene matches. CDR3 DNA sequence: TGTGCCAGCAGGACAGGGGGCTACGAGCAGTACTTC. This sequence encodes CASRTGGYEQYF.

The gene calls are TRBV11-2 and TRBJ1-6, with 7 bases matching TRBD1. The CDR3 length is 13 residues. Germline-derived CDR1 and CDR2 are SGHAT and FQNNGV. The junction had 10 bases not matched to a gene; V was cut back by 10 bases and J by 10 bases. As DNA, the CDR3 is TGTGCCACGATCGGGACAGTCGGCTCACCCCTCCACTTT. Its protein is CATIGTVGSPLHF.

This CDR3 is CASSKLSGRIYEQYF. CDR3 DNA sequence: TGTGCCAGCAGCAAACTTAGCGGGAGGATATACGAGCAGTACTTC. The chain uses TRBV21-1 and TRBJ2-7; the tabulated D call, TRBD2, remains unverified against the DNA. TRBV21-1 is a pseudogene segment. This CDR3 contains 15 residues.

The rearrangement joins TRBV9 to TRBJ1-1; 7 bases map to TRBD1. The CDR3 consists of 16 residues. Germline CDR1 SGDLS, CDR2 YYNGEE. The V segment lost 5 bases and the J segment 3 bases; nucleotides outside the gene matches: 13. The CDR3 DNA reads as TGTGCCAGCAGTCGCTCAACAGGGGAACTGTACACTGAAGCTTTCTTT. Translated: CASSRSTGELYTEAFF.

This chain joins TRBV10-3 and TRBJ1-2; TRBD1 might be the D (5 bases). CDR1 ENHRY and CDR2 SYGVKD come from the germline V gene. The CDR3 runs to 15 residues. With 8 bases removed from V and 4 bases from J, the gap between germline ends came to 20 bases. CDR3 DNA: TGTGCCATCGGGGGAGGCGGCGAACGCGGCTATGGCTACACCTTC. Translated: CAIGGGGERGYGYTF.

The rearrangement uses TRBV25-1 and TRBJ1-2, with D possibly being TRBD1 (5 bases). The CDR3 is 13 amino acids. V lost 3 bases and J lost 1, with 6 bases in between. Germline V gene sequence: CDR1 MGHDK, CDR2 SYGVNS. The CDR3 loop reads CASSEGGNYGYTF. The CDR3 DNA is TGTGCCAGCAGTGAGGGGGGTAACTATGGCTACACCTTC.

V gene TRBV14 combines with J gene TRBJ1-2; tentative D call: TRBD1 (5 bases). The CDR3 totals 14 residues. V shed 4 bases and J shed 4 bases, with 13 bases lying between them. In germline, CDR1 is SGHDN, CDR2 FVKESK. The chain's CDR3 is CASSRDSVGYGYTF. The CDR3 DNA follows: TGTGCCAGCAGCCGGGACTCCGTTGGCTATGGCTACACCTTC.

The chain carries TRBV12-3 or TRBV12-4 and TRBJ1-6; 8 bases line up with TRBD1. V dropped 6 bases and J dropped 10; count of bases not matched to a gene: 5. The CDR3 length is 13 residues. The CDR3 spells CASRGQGESPLHF. The CDR3 DNA sequence: TGTGCCAGCAGAGGACAGGGAGAGTCACCCCTCCACTTT.

This rearrangement joins TRBV28 to TRBJ1-5; D call uncertain. Germline loops: CDR1 MDHEN, CDR2 SYDVKM. The CDR3 extends over 16 amino acids. The V end lost 4 bases, the J end lost 1 base, and 14 bases lay between the germline ends. The CDR3 sequence: CASSSPTSPSNQPQHF. For the CDR3, the DNA is TGTGCCAGCAGTTCGCCGACATCCCCGAGCAATCAGCCCCAGCATTTT.

This clone came up many times. The CDR3 DNA sequence: TGTGCCAGCAGCCCCCGGGACAGGGGGCATTCTGAAGCTTTCTTT. Protein product: CASSPRDRGHSEAFF. The rearrangement links TRBV6-2 or TRBV6-3 to TRBJ1-1; 12 bases match TRBD1. The CDR3 sequence is 15 residues long. V shed 6 bases and J 6 bases; nucleotides not matched to a gene: 8. Germline assignment: CDR1 MNHEY and CDR2 SVGEGT.

This clone was found once. V gene TRBV6-1 combines with J gene TRBJ2-7; perhaps TRBD1 as D (5 bases). Trimming took off 0 bases at V and 0 bases at J, with 12 bases between the two ends. Germline V gene lookup returns CDR1 MNHNS and CDR2 SASEGT. This CDR3 region has 16 residues. CDR3 in amino acids: CASSEAPRQSSYEQYF. In nucleotides, the CDR3 is TGTGCCAGCAGTGAAGCCCCTAGACAGAGCTCCTACGAGCAGTACTTC.

The V and J genes are TRBV11-2 and TRBJ2-3; D uncertain. CDR3 length equals 14 residues. The germline V and J ends were trimmed by 3 bases and 6 bases, with 13 bases remaining between them. Germline assignment: CDR1 SGHAT and CDR2 FQNNGV. The chain's CDR3 is CASSFSLLVDTQYF. CDR3 nucleotides: TGTGCCAGCAGCTTTTCGCTCCTAGTGGATACGCAGTATTTT.

This chain links TRBV4-2 with TRBJ2-3; perhaps TRBD2 as D (5 bases). V was cut by 4 bases and J by 2 bases, with 13 bases left in between. CDR1 is LGHNA and CDR2 is YNFKEQ in the germline V gene. The CDR3 loop spans 15 amino acids. The CDR3 protein is CASSRGLETTDTQYF. CDR3 bases: TGTGCCAGCAGCCGAGGACTTGAAACCACAGATACGCAGTATTTT.

The chain employs TRBV9 and TRBJ1-2; 8 nucleotides match TRBD1. CDR1 is SGDLS, CDR2 YYNGEE, per germline. This CDR3 is built from 13 residues. Trimming cost V 3 bases and J 6 bases; bases outside gene matches: 4. Written as DNA, the CDR3 is TGTGCCAGCAGCGCTGGGACAGGTGATGGCTACACCTTC. It yields the protein CASSAGTGDGYTF.

The chain employs TRBV19 and TRBJ2-5, with D perhaps matching TRBD1 (5 bases). Germline loops: CDR1 LNHDA, CDR2 SQIVND (reference sequence). The CDR3 runs 15 residues. Trimming cost V 1 base and J 5 bases, with 14 bases left between them. The CDR3 DNA is TGTGCCAGTAGTATAGGGACATCCAGGCGGGAGACCCAGTACTTC. This translates into CASSIGTSRRETQYF. Full variable domain (rest looked up from reference TRBV19 and TRBJ2-5): DGGITQSPKYLFRKEGQNVTLSCEQNLNHDAMYWYRQDPGQGLRLIYYSQIVNDFQKGDIAEGYSVSREKKESFPLTVTSAQKNPTAFYLCASSIGTSRRETQYFGPGTRLLVL.

The rearrangement uses TRBV7-3 and TRBJ2-2; 8 nucleotides match TRBD1. Germline CDR1 and CDR2: SGHTA and FQGTGA. The V segment lost 1 base and the J segment 6 bases; nucleotides outside the gene matches: 4. The CDR3 contains 15 residues. In nucleotides, the CDR3 is TGTGCCAGCAGCTTAATCGGACAGGGCTCCGGGGAGCTGTTTTTT. This sequence encodes CASSLIGQGSGELFF. Based on the CDR3 plus reference TRBV7-3 and TRBJ2-2, the full variable domain is GAGVSQTPSNKVTEKGKYVELRCDPISGHTALYWYRQSLGQGPEFLIYFQGTGAADDSGLPNDRFFAVRPEGSVSTLKIQRTERGDSAVYLCASSLIGQGSGELFFGEGSRLTVL.

The table lists this clone with many counts. J is TRBJ1-5 and V is TRBV28; TRBD1 might be the D (6 bases). V gave up 3 bases and J gave up 1 base, with 7 bases separating them. This CDR3 comprises 14 residues. Germline V CDR1 and CDR2: MDHEN, SYDVKM. The CDR3, as DNA: TGTGCCAGCAGTTTCCAGGGGAGCAATCAGCCCCAGCATTTT. This codes for CASSFQGSNQPQHF. The entire variable domain, with the rest obtained from reference TRBV28 and TRBJ1-5, is as follows: DVKVTQSSRYLVKRTGEKVFLECVQDMDHENMFWYRQDPGLGLRLIYFSYDVKMKEKGDIPEGYSVSREKKERFSLILESASTNQTSMYLCASSFQGSNQPQHFGDGTRLSIL.

The V call is TRBV4-2, the J call TRBJ1-3, with a weak D call TRBD1 (5 bases). With 3 bases removed from V and 2 bases from J, the gap between germline ends came to 14 bases. CDR1 LGHNA and CDR2 YNFKEQ come from the germline V gene. This CDR3 contains 16 residues. CDR3 sequence reads: CASSQAKGGAGNTIYF. The CDR3 DNA follows: TGTGCCAGCAGCCAGGCCAAAGGAGGGGCTGGAAACACCATATATTTT.

The chain is built from TRBV6-5 and TRBJ2-5, with unresolved D. Trimming took 7 bases from V and 6 from J, leaving 15 bases between them. CDR1 and CDR2 (germline): MNHEY, SVGAGI. The CDR3 is 13 amino acids. CDR3 amino acids: CASTDSPAQTQYF. The CDR3 bases are TGTGCCAGCACCGATTCGCCAGCGCAGACCCAGTACTTC.

The V call is TRBV4-2, the J call TRBJ1-2; maybe TRBD1 (5 bases). V lost 1 base and J lost 5, with 11 bases in between. This CDR3 contains 14 residues. CDR1 LGHNA and CDR2 YNFKEQ come from the germline V gene. The CDR3 is CASSQVRGWYGYTF. The CDR3 DNA reads as TGTGCCAGCAGCCAAGTACGGGGGTGGTATGGCTACACCTTC.

V gene TRBV7-9 combines with J gene TRBJ2-5; 13 bases agree with TRBD2. V was pared by 5 bases and J by 5 bases, with 8 bases of the junction left unmatched. The CDR3 spans 16 residues. Germline V CDR1 and CDR2: SEHNR, FQNEAQ (reference sequence). CDR3 in amino acids: CASSGRTSGRRETQYF. As DNA, the CDR3 is TGTGCCAGCAGCGGCCGGACTAGCGGGAGAAGGGAGACCCAGTACTTC.

V is TRBV24-1 and J is TRBJ2-3, with 9 bases that match TRBD1. V trimming: 3 bases; J trimming: 6 bases; junction bases outside the gene matches: 12. The germline CDR1 and CDR2 sequences are KGHDR and SFDVKD. This CDR3 region has 17 residues. CDR3 amino acids: CATSDPGTGSLKDTQYF. The CDR3 bases are TGTGCCACCAGTGATCCCGGGACAGGGTCCCTAAAGGATACGCAGTATTTT.

This clone has a single count. The chain carries TRBV2 and TRBJ1-6; no definite D call. From germline, CDR1 is SNHLY and CDR2 FYNNEI. The CDR3 spans 12 residues. Between the trimmed V and J ends, which lost 5 bases and 6 bases, there was a span of 5 bases. The CDR3 protein is CASSNSNSPLHF. The CDR3 DNA follows: TGTGCCAGCAGTAACAGTAATTCACCCCTCCACTTT. Looking up the rest from reference TRBV2 and TRBJ1-6 gives the full variable domain: EPEVTQTPSHQVTQMGQEVILRCVPISNHLYFYWYRQILGQKVEFLVSFYNNEISEKSEIFDDQFSVERPDGSNFTLKIRSTKLEDSAMYFCASSNSNSPLHFGNGTRLTVT.

The chain joins TRBV28 to TRBJ2-1; 8 nucleotides line up with TRBD1. This CDR3 region has 13 residues. Germline values: CDR1 MDHEN, CDR2 SYDVKM. With V trimmed by 6 bases and J by 6 bases, 4 bases remained unmatched. DNA of the CDR3: TGTGCCAGCAGGAAACAGGGGGGCAATGAGCAGTTCTTC. It is translated as CASRKQGGNEQFF.